A single sample is the source of the 14 T cell receptor beta chains below, sequenced in a study of cytomegalovirus exposure and HLA in healthy donors. It was with 60 Vbeta and 13 Jbeta primers that the PCR ran. Profiling relied on immunoSEQ multiplex PCR, and the TCRdb table lists in-frame clones only, not all of them. The sample lists over 100,000 clones, roughly 8.3% occurring once. Sequenced: PBMCs. These receptors were obtained from a man in his forties or fifties in good health and CMV-seronegative.

The rearrangement links TRBV19 to TRBJ2-5; 7 bases match TRBD1. The CDR3 loop spans 15 amino acids. Germline V gene sequence: CDR1 LNHDA, CDR2 SQIVND (reference sequence). The V and J ends lost 9 bases and 1 base, in that order; junction bases with no gene match: 11. CDR3 region: CARHTTGVGQETQYF. CDR3 bases: TGTGCCAGACACACCACAGGGGTAGGCCAAGAGACCCAGTACTTC.

The chain combines TRBV9 with TRBJ1-1, with D uncertain. Germline CDR1 SGDLS, CDR2 YYNGEE. The germline V and J ends were trimmed by 0 bases and 1 base, with 7 bases remaining between them. The CDR3 is made up of 14 amino acids. DNA for the CDR3: TGTGCCAGCAGCGTAGCTGGAGAGAACACTGAAGCTTTCTTT. Its translation: CASSVAGENTEAFF.

The J gene is TRBJ2-5, the V gene TRBV13; D is undetermined. In germline, CDR1 is PRHDT, CDR2 FYEKMQ (reference sequence). V was shortened by 0 bases and J by 5 bases, with 19 bases between the two germline ends. The CDR3 loop spans 17 amino acids. The chain's CDR3 is CASSLGFSQPITETQYF. Here the CDR3 DNA reads TGTGCCAGCAGCTTAGGGTTCTCGCAACCTATAACGGAGACCCAGTACTTC.

There are a few counts of this clone. The chain combines TRBV14 with TRBJ2-2; 8 bases are a match to TRBD1. This CDR3 is built from 15 residues. The V segment lost 3 bases and the J segment 7 bases; nucleotides outside the gene matches: 7. CDR1 and CDR2 from the germline V gene are SGHDN and FVKESK. The CDR3 sequence is CASSQRTGFDGELFF. CDR3 DNA: TGTGCCAGCAGCCAGAGGACAGGGTTCGACGGGGAGCTGTTTTTT.

The V gene is TRBV6-6, the J gene TRBJ2-5; D may be TRBD1 (5 bases). CDR1 is MNHNY and CDR2 is SVGAGI in the germline V gene (reference sequence). V lost 2 bases and J 10 bases, leaving 17 bases between the germline ends. There are 14 residues in the CDR3. CDR3 coding DNA: TGTGCCAGCAGTTACCCTGACAGAGAGAGAGGCCAGTACTTC. This translates into CASSYPDRERGQYF.

The chain couples TRBV7-9 to TRBJ2-5; D unresolved. V gave up 3 bases and J gave up 4 bases, with 15 bases separating them. In germline, CDR1 is SEHNR, CDR2 FQNEAQ (reference sequence). This CDR3 has 15 amino acids. The chain's CDR3 is CASSFSMGPLETQYF. Here the CDR3 DNA reads TGTGCCAGCAGCTTCTCTATGGGCCCCTTAGAGACCCAGTACTTC. Looking up the rest from reference TRBV7-9 and TRBJ2-5 gives the full variable domain: DTGVSQNPRHKITKRGQNVTFRCDPISEHNRLYWYRQTLGQGPEFLTYFQNEAQLEKSRLLSDRFSAERPKGSFSTLEIQRTEQGDSAMYLCASSFSMGPLETQYFGPGTRLLVL.

The table lists this clone with a few counts. This rearrangement joins TRBV27 to TRBJ1-2; TRBD1 might be the D (6 bases). Trimming cost V 4 bases and J 4 bases, with 16 bases left between them. CDR3 length equals 15 residues. From germline, CDR1 is MNHEY and CDR2 SMNVEV (reference sequence). The CDR3 DNA sequence: TGTGCCAGCAGTTCGGACAGAGGGTTTGGCTATGGCTACACCTTC. This codes for CASSSDRGFGYGYTF.

This rearrangement joins TRBV9 to TRBJ1-4; D may be TRBD1 (6 bases). In germline, CDR1 is SGDLS, CDR2 YYNGEE. The CDR3 loop spans 15 amino acids. V shed 3 bases and J shed 3 bases, with 12 bases lying between them. CDR3: CASSAQGRSNEKLFF. Written as DNA, the CDR3 is TGTGCCAGCAGCGCACAGGGTCGGTCTAATGAAAAACTGTTTTTT. Drawing the rest from reference TRBV9 and TRBJ1-4, the complete variable domain is DSGVTQTPKHLITATGQRVTLRCSPRSGDLSVYWYQQSLDQGLQFLIQYYNGEERAKGNILERFSAQQFPDLHSELNLSSLELGDSALYFCASSAQGRSNEKLFFGSGTQLSVL.

This clone was seen more than once but under ten times. This rearrangement joins TRBV15 to TRBJ2-3; 9 nucleotides line up with TRBD2. J was trimmed by 3 bases and V by 0 bases; bases with no gene match: 7. In germline, CDR1 is LNHNV, CDR2 YYDKDF (reference sequence). The CDR3 is made up of 17 amino acids. In DNA, the CDR3 is TGTGCCACCAGCAGAGATCGAAGCGGGGGGTGGACAGATACGCAGTATTTT. Residues: CATSRDRSGGWTDTQYF.

The chain carries TRBV28 and TRBJ1-4; tentative D call: TRBD1 (5 bases). The V and J ends lost 8 bases and 8 bases respectively, with 15 bases between them. The germline gives CDR1 MDHEN, CDR2 SYDVKM. There are 13 residues in the CDR3. This CDR3 is CASSQGASEKLFF. In DNA form, the CDR3 reads TGTGCCAGCTCCCAAGGGGCGTCGGAAAAACTGTTTTTT.

This clone has a handful of counts. This CDR3 is CAFHRGGVHYNEQFF. The CDR3 region has the DNA TGTGCCTTCCACAGGGGGGGGGTTCATTACAATGAGCAGTTCTTC. V usage is TRBV30 and J usage is TRBJ2-1, with a weak D call TRBD1 (8 bases). Germline-derived CDR1 and CDR2 are GTSNPN and SVGIG (reference sequence). Trimming stripped 7 bases from V and 4 bases from J, with 20 bases between. The CDR3 contains 15 residues.

This clone came up a few times. J is TRBJ2-2 and V is TRBV10-2; 12 bases are shared with TRBD2. This CDR3 has 17 amino acids. Germline V CDR1 and CDR2: WSHSY, SAAADI. The trim removed 8 bases at V and 1 base at J, leaving 8 bases unmatched. As DNA, the CDR3 is TGCGCCAGCTCCCTAGCGGGAGGGACACTGAACACCGGGGAGCTGTTTTTT. This translates into CASSLAGGTLNTGELFF.

In its sample, this clone was seen a few times. The rearrangement uses TRBV5-1 and TRBJ1-6, with 11 bases identical to TRBD1. Germline CDR1 SGHRS, CDR2 YFSETQ. The CDR3 totals 18 residues. The V gene end was trimmed by 0 bases and the J gene end by 1 base; junction bases not matched to a gene: 3. The CDR3 sequence: CASSLVGQGASYNSPLHF. The CDR3, as DNA: TGCGCCAGCAGCTTGGTAGGACAGGGGGCATCCTATAATTCACCCCTCCACTTT.

In its sample, this clone was seen a few times. The chain has TRBV6-6 and TRBJ1-6, with TRBD1 identical over 8 bases. This CDR3 region has 15 residues. The ends lost 2 bases at V and 10 bases at J; junction bases unmatched: 7. Per germline, CDR1 MNHNY and CDR2 SVGAGI (reference sequence). The CDR3 loop is CASSYVYRGVSPLHF. The CDR3 DNA sequence: TGTGCCAGCAGTTACGTGTACAGGGGGGTCTCACCCCTCCACTTT.